The 32 T cell receptor beta chains below were found in one sample sequenced in a study of CD8 T cells in Susac syndrome. RNA in amounts of roughly 0.5 to 1 ug was reverse transcribed with random hexamers. TCRdb reprocessed the immunoSEQ multiplex PCR reads via MiXCR and lists one record per CDR3 protein. The table has over 150,000 distinct CDR3 sequences, around 96% seen once; the top ten hold 0.093%. Source material: CD4+ T cells from PBMCs. Receptors were obtained from a human donor with multiple sclerosis.

V is TRBV3-1 and J is TRBJ2-7, with D hard to call. Germline lookup yields CDR1 LGHDT and CDR2 YNNKEL (reference sequence). The CDR3 covers 12 residues. V lost 5 bases to trimming and J lost 0 bases, with 5 bases between them. The DNA for the CDR3 is TGTGCCAGCAGCATGAGCTCCTACGAGCAGTACTTC. Translation gives CASSMSSYEQYF.

The gene calls are TRBV6-6 and TRBJ2-7; 10 nucleotides align to TRBD2. CDR3 length: 15 amino acids. Germline CDR1 MNHNY, CDR2 SVGAGI (reference sequence). Unmatched junction bases numbered 5, after V lost 6 bases and J lost 0 bases. This CDR3 is CASRYSGGTSYEQYF. The DNA for the CDR3 is TGTGCCAGCAGGTATAGCGGGGGGACCTCCTACGAGCAGTACTTC.

J is TRBJ2-2 and V is TRBV5-1; maybe TRBD2 (5 bases). CDR1 SGHRS and CDR2 YFSETQ come from the germline V gene. V shed 4 bases and J shed 1 base, with 14 bases lying between them. This CDR3 is 16 amino acids long. The CDR3 region is CASSLAAAGNTGELFF. In DNA form, the CDR3 reads TGCGCCAGCAGCCTCGCAGCGGCCGGGAACACCGGGGAGCTGTTTTTT.

V is TRBV29-1 and J is TRBJ1-4; D is possibly TRBD1 (5 bases). The CDR3 totals 15 residues. Germline V gene sequence: CDR1 SQVTM, CDR2 ANQGSEA. Trimming removed 5 bases at V and 0 bases at J, with 13 bases between. The CDR3 sequence: CSVFSRDATNEKLFF. The CDR3 DNA follows: TGCAGCGTTTTCTCACGGGACGCAACTAATGAAAAACTGTTTTTT.

The chain joins TRBV29-1 to TRBJ2-3; tentative D call: TRBD2 (6 bases). Trimming took off 5 bases at V and 0 bases at J, with 12 bases between the two ends. Germline CDR1 SQVTM, CDR2 ANQGSEA. CDR3 size: 14 residues. The CDR3 nucleotides read TGCAGCGTTCGCCTACGGGGGAGCACAGATACGCAGTATTTT. Protein: CSVRLRGSTDTQYF.

This chain uses TRBV20-1 with TRBJ1-2; TRBD1 matches at 7 bases. The V and J ends lost 8 bases and 2 bases, in that order; junction bases with no gene match: 8. This CDR3 is 13 amino acids long. Germline V gene data show CDR1 as DFQATT and CDR2 as SNEGSKA (reference sequence). CDR3 bases: TGCAGTCCCAAGGGGGCGTGGAACTATGGCTACACCTTC. It yields the protein CSPKGAWNYGYTF.

This chain links TRBV27 with TRBJ2-1; either TRBD1 or TRBD2 may supply D (5 bases each). The CDR3 sequence is 14 residues long. CDR1 is MNHEY and CDR2 is SMNVEV in the germline V gene (reference sequence). V was pared by 7 bases and J by 8 bases, with 18 bases between. CDR3 nucleotide sequence: TGTGCCAGCATGGATGGGGGACCTGTCGATGAGCAGTTCTTC. Translating it yields CASMDGGPVDEQFF.

The CDR3 DNA sequence: TGCAGCGTTGTGGCCGGTTTTAGCACAGATACGCAGTATTTT. Its translation: CSVVAGFSTDTQYF. The chain carries TRBV29-1 and TRBJ2-3; D remains ambiguous. V lost 4 bases, J lost 0 bases, and 11 bases lay in between. CDR1 is SQVTM and CDR2 is ANQGSEA in the germline V gene. CDR3 length: 14 amino acids.

This chain connects TRBV29-1 to TRBJ2-5, with TRBD1 as a possible D gene (5 bases). Germline CDR1 SQVTM, CDR2 ANQGSEA. Trimming stripped 4 bases from V and 1 base from J, with 7 bases between. This CDR3 is built from 12 residues. CDR3 loop: CSVGTLQETQYF. CDR3 coding DNA: TGCAGCGTTGGGACACTCCAAGAGACCCAGTACTTC. Looking up the rest from reference TRBV29-1 and TRBJ2-5 gives the full variable domain: SAVISQKPSRDICQRGTSLTIQCQVDSQVTMMFWYRQQPGQSLTLIATANQGSEATYESGFVIDKFPISRPNLTFSTLTVSNMSPEDSSIYLCSVGTLQETQYFGPGTRLLVL.

The rearrangement joins TRBV6-8 to TRBJ1-5; D remains ambiguous. Germline lookup yields CDR1 MNHGY and CDR2 SAAAGT. This CDR3 is 14 amino acids long. The V end was cut by 8 bases, the J end by 1 base, with 12 bases between. CDR3 sequence (DNA): TGTGCCAGCTCTGGGAGTCAAAGCAATCAGCCCCAGCATTTT. Translation gives CASSGSQSNQPQHF.

The chain carries TRBV20-1 and TRBJ1-2; tentatively, D is TRBD1 (5 bases). Trimming took 5 bases from V and 4 from J, leaving 14 bases between them. The CDR3 consists of 13 residues. In germline, CDR1 is DFQATT, CDR2 SNEGSKA (reference sequence). In DNA, the CDR3 is TGCAGTGCTTTAATAACAGGCGTCTATGGCTACACCTTC. Translating it yields CSALITGVYGYTF.

The V and J genes are TRBV9 and TRBJ2-1; perhaps TRBD2 as D (6 bases). Per the germline V gene, CDR1 is SGDLS and CDR2 is YYNGEE. The CDR3 covers 14 residues. V gave up 3 bases and J gave up 9 bases, with 16 bases separating them. The DNA of the CDR3 is TGTGCCAGCAGCGCCAGCGGGCGACGGGCTGAGCAGTTCTTC. Translating gives CASSASGRRAEQFF.

This CDR3 is CASSPWETDTQYF. As DNA, the CDR3 is TGTGCCAGCAGTCCATGGGAGACAGATACGCAGTATTTT. This chain uses TRBV3-1 with TRBJ2-3, with a tentative D call TRBD2 (5 bases). Deletions cut 6 bases from V and 3 bases from J, with 10 bases between. In germline, CDR1 is LGHDT, CDR2 YNNKEL (reference sequence). The CDR3 contains 13 residues.

This clonotype was seen only once. V gene TRBV24-1 combines with J gene TRBJ2-2; D is unresolved. Germline V gene sequence: CDR1 KGHDR, CDR2 SFDVKD. Deletions cut 4 bases from V and 4 bases from J, with 21 bases between. This CDR3 has 18 residues. The CDR3, as DNA: TGTGCCACCAGTGACACACAAAAGATCGGCCTGAGCACCGGGGAGCTGTTTTTT. It is translated as CATSDTQKIGLSTGELFF.

The V and J genes are TRBV11-2 and TRBJ2-7, with 9 bases lining up with TRBD1. The CDR3 has 18 residues. Unmatched junction bases numbered 11, after V lost 1 base and J lost 1 base. Germline V gene data show CDR1 as SGHAT and CDR2 as FQNNGV. In DNA form, the CDR3 reads TGTGCCAGCAGCTTAGCCCCCGCGGACAGGGGCCAATCCTACGAGCAGTACTTC. It yields the protein CASSLAPADRGQSYEQYF. The full variable domain, with the rest looked up from reference TRBV11-2 and TRBJ2-7, is EAGVAQSPRYKIIEKRQSVAFWCNPISGHATLYWYQQILGQGPKLLIQFQNNGVVDDSQLPKDRFSAERLKGVDSTLKIQPAKLEDSAVYLCASSLAPADRGQSYEQYFGPGTRLTVT.

The chain links TRBV30 to TRBJ2-7; D is ambiguous. V was clipped by 2 bases and J by 3 bases, with 5 bases between them. The CDR3 contains 11 residues. Germline V gives CDR1 GTSNPN, CDR2 SVGIG (reference sequence). The CDR3 DNA reads TGTGCCTGGAGTATACGCTACGAGCAGTACTTC. It codes for CAWSIRYEQYF.

The chain carries TRBV20-1 and TRBJ2-2; either TRBD1 or TRBD2 may fit D (5 bases each). V was pared by 1 base and J by 4 bases, with 10 bases between. CDR3 length: 14 amino acids. Per the germline V gene, CDR1 is DFQATT and CDR2 is SNEGSKA (reference sequence). In nucleotides, the CDR3 is TGCAGTGCTAGAGTCGAGGGGAGCACCGGGGAGCTGTTTTTT. This encodes CSARVEGSTGELFF.

V is TRBV20-1 and J is TRBJ2-7; TRBD1 matches at 8 bases. The V segment lost 4 bases and the J segment 5 bases; nucleotides outside the gene matches: 10. Looked up from germline, CDR1 is DFQATT and CDR2 is SNEGSKA (reference sequence). The CDR3 length is 14 residues. The CDR3: CSATRTGFADEQYF. For the CDR3, the DNA is TGCAGTGCTACAAGGACAGGGTTCGCCGACGAGCAGTACTTC.

V gene TRBV30 combines with J gene TRBJ1-2; D not certain. V lost 5 bases and J 5 bases, leaving 15 bases between the germline ends. Germline V lookup: CDR1 GTSNPN, CDR2 SVGIG (reference sequence). The CDR3 has 13 amino acids. CDR3 residues: CAWRYGREYGYTF. The CDR3 DNA reads as TGTGCCTGGCGGTACGGCCGCGAGTATGGCTACACCTTC.

The rearrangement links TRBV29-1 to TRBJ1-1; a possible D gene is TRBD1 (5 bases). The V end was cut by 3 bases, the J end by 2 bases, with 16 bases between. The CDR3 loop spans 15 amino acids. Germline V CDR1 and CDR2: SQVTM, ANQGSEA. As DNA, the CDR3 is TGCAGCGTTGAGGGGGAGGAAAGAGCTAACACTGAAGCTTTCTTT. Translated: CSVEGEERANTEAFF.

The chain links TRBV20-1 to TRBJ2-3; 8 bases match TRBD2. V gave up 4 bases and J gave up 0 bases; unmatched junction bases: 6. CDR1 DFQATT and CDR2 SNEGSKA come from the germline V gene (reference sequence). The CDR3 runs 15 residues. CDR3 loop: CSANGGAGSTDTQYF. The CDR3 bases are TGCAGTGCTAACGGGGGGGCCGGGAGCACAGATACGCAGTATTTT.

The V gene is TRBV4-1, the J gene TRBJ1-5, with D maybe TRBD1 (5 bases). This CDR3 contains 14 residues. Germline V gene lookup returns CDR1 MGHRA and CDR2 YSYEKL. V gave up 7 bases and J gave up 2 bases, with 12 bases separating them. CDR3 sequence reads: CASTRQTGNQPQHF. DNA of the CDR3: TGCGCCAGCACTCGACAGACAGGCAATCAGCCCCAGCATTTT.

V and J are TRBV18 and TRBJ1-6, with a tentative D call TRBD1 (5 bases). V was shortened by 3 bases and J by 8 bases, with 14 bases between the two germline ends. Germline V gives CDR1 KGHSH, CDR2 LQKENI. The CDR3 length is 15 residues. This chain's CDR3 is CASSPMSGDDSPLHF. The CDR3 bases are TGTGCCAGCTCACCGATGTCGGGGGACGATTCACCCCTCCACTTT.

This chain links TRBV29-1 with TRBJ2-1, with 7 bases that match TRBD2. Germline CDR1 is SQVTM and CDR2 is ANQGSEA. The CDR3 has 12 amino acids. J gave up 3 bases and V 7 bases, and 3 bases lay outside the gene matches. The CDR3: CSAGLIYNEQFF. CDR3 in DNA: TGCAGCGCGGGACTAATCTACAATGAGCAGTTCTTC.

The chain is built from TRBV12-5 and TRBJ1-1, with D uncertain. This CDR3 contains 13 residues. V lost 3 bases and J lost 4, with 9 bases in between. CDR1 and CDR2 from the germline V gene are LGHNT and FRNRAP. The CDR3 coding sequence is TGTGCTAGTGGTTTAGGACCAGGCACTGAAGCTTTCTTT. Protein sequence: CASGLGPGTEAFF.

The rearrangement joins TRBV2 to TRBJ2-7, with 10 bases fitting TRBD1. This CDR3 region has 12 residues. The V segment lost 4 bases and the J segment 6 bases; nucleotides outside the gene matches: 0. The V gene's germline CDR1 is SNHLY and CDR2 FYNNEI. DNA for the CDR3: TGTGCCAGCAGTGGGACAGGGGGCGAGCAGTACTTC. Translated: CASSGTGGEQYF.

V and J are TRBV2 and TRBJ1-1; no clear D gene. The V end lost 4 bases, the J end lost 4 bases, and 10 bases lay between the germline ends. The CDR3 consists of 13 residues. Germline CDR1 SNHLY, CDR2 FYNNEI. The CDR3 DNA follows: TGTGCCAGCAGTGCGCTAGGGCGCACTGAAGCTTTCTTT. Translated: CASSALGRTEAFF. The whole variable domain, filled in from reference TRBV2 and TRBJ1-1, reads EPEVTQTPSHQVTQMGQEVILRCVPISNHLYFYWYRQILGQKVEFLVSFYNNEISEKSEIFDDQFSVERPDGSNFTLKIRSTKLEDSAMYFCASSALGRTEAFFGQGTRLTVV.

This chain uses TRBV29-1 with TRBJ1-1; 9 bases fit TRBD1. The CDR3 loop spans 13 amino acids. Per germline, CDR1 SQVTM and CDR2 ANQGSEA. Trimming removed 5 bases from V and 1 base from J; junction bases left unmatched: 2. The CDR3: CSVNRGQNTEAFF. Written as DNA, the CDR3 is TGCAGCGTTAACAGGGGGCAGAACACTGAAGCTTTCTTT.

The chain links TRBV15 to TRBJ2-3, with 7 bases aligning to TRBD1. Germline trimming cut 6 bases from V and 6 bases from J; bases unmatched to any gene: 15. The CDR3 is 16 residues long. Germline V lookup: CDR1 LNHNV, CDR2 YYDKDF (reference sequence). For the CDR3, the DNA is TGTGCCACCAGTCGCGACAGGGTCTTGGGTAGTGATACGCAGTATTTT. It specifies CATSRDRVLGSDTQYF.

A single count supports this clonotype. The chain carries TRBV20-1 and TRBJ2-1, with 10 bases aligning to TRBD2. The CDR3 spans 14 residues. V trimming: 8 bases; J trimming: 7 bases; junction bases outside the gene matches: 11. Germline V CDR1 and CDR2: DFQATT, SNEGSKA (reference sequence). The CDR3 sequence: CSLPAAGGPNEQFF. In nucleotides, the CDR3 is TGCAGTCTACCAGCAGCGGGAGGGCCTAATGAGCAGTTCTTC.

This chain connects TRBV25-1 to TRBJ2-5; D unresolved. Trimming pared 1 base from V and 1 base from J, leaving 7 bases between. Germline V gene data show CDR1 as MGHDK and CDR2 as SYGVNS. The CDR3 has 14 amino acids. CDR3: CASSESSAQETQYF. CDR3 nucleotide sequence: TGTGCCAGCAGTGAATCGTCGGCCCAAGAGACCCAGTACTTC.

V is TRBV18 and J is TRBJ1-5, with 7 bases fitting TRBD1. The CDR3 contains 14 residues. The germline V gene encodes CDR1 KGHSH and CDR2 LQKENI. With V trimmed by 6 bases and J by 6 bases, 8 bases remained unmatched. The CDR3 loop reads CASSPGTEAQPQHF. CDR3 coding DNA: TGTGCCAGCTCTCCCGGGACAGAGGCTCAGCCCCAGCATTTT.